The rows below give T cell receptor beta chains drawn from one sample of a study of T cell responses to AZD1222 COVID-19 vaccine. Profiled with immunoSEQ multiplex PCR; TCRdb holds only in-frame clones, not every one. The sample has 120,000 or so clones; about 90% are singletons. This material consisted of peripheral blood, taken on day 0 of AZD1222 vaccination. These receptors were obtained from an adult in good health. CDR3s include the opening cysteine and the closing phenylalanine or tryptophan. The D gene is left open where the match is weak. A row's size may be missing; if present it is once, few, many or a size class.

NA TRBJ2-7 TRBV27 NA TGTGCCAGCAGTTTATCGGCAGGAGGCTCCTACGAGCAGTACTTC CASSLSAGGSYEQYF
NA TRBJ1-2 TRBV25-1 NA TGTGCCAGCAGTGACGAGGACAGTTCGACCCAGACTAACTATGGCTACACCTTC CASSDEDSSTQTNYGYTF
NA TRBJ1-2 TRBV27 NA TGTGCCAGCAGTTACGCCACAGCGCCGGGTGGCTACACCTTC CASSYATAPGGYTF
TRBD1 TRBJ2-7 TRBV9 NA TGTGCCAGCAGCGTAGGGGGACAGCTCGACTACGAGCAGTACTTC CASSVGGQLDYEQYF
NA TRBJ2-2 TRBV10-3 once TGTGCCATCAGAGGAACGGACGGGGCCGGGGAGCTGTTTTTT CAIRGTDGAGELFF
TRBD1 TRBJ1-6 TRBV10-3 NA TGTGCCATCAGTGAGTCTAGGACAGGGGAATCACCCCTCCACTTT CAISESRTGESPLHF
NA TRBJ1-1 TRBV7-9 NA TGTGCCAGCAGTCTCCTGGGCACTGAAGCTTTCTTT CASSLLGTEAFF
NA TRBJ1-2 TRBV2 NA TGTGCCAGCAGCTACACCCCGGGGCAAAGCTACACCTTC CASSYTPGQSYTF
NA TRBJ2-7 TRBV27 NA TGTGCCAGCAGCCCCGGGGCCCGGGTCCCCTACGAGCAGTACTTC CASSPGARVPYEQYF
NA TRBJ2-3 TRBV19 once TGTGCCAGTAGTATAGCCCTAGCCTGGGGCACAGATACGCAGTATTTT CASSIALAWGTDTQYF
TRBD2 TRBJ2-3 TRBV18 NA TGTGCCAGCTCACCACAAAAGCAGGGACTAGCGGGCGCCACAGATACGCAGTATTTT CASSPQKQGLAGATDTQYF
NA TRBJ1-1 TRBV30 NA TGTGCCGGGATGTCCCGCGCAGGGCCAAAGGGGGAAGCTTTCTTT CAGMSRAGPKGEAFF
NA TRBJ1-4 TRBV5-8 NA TGTGCCAGCAGCTTGAATGGGAATACTAATGAAAAACTGTTTTTT CASSLNGNTNEKLFF
TRBD2 TRBJ2-1 TRBV2 NA TGTGCCAGCAAGATTCTAGCGGGAGGGCCTTTAGATGAGCAGTTCTTC CASKILAGGPLDEQFF
NA TRBJ1-1 TRBV9 NA TGTGCCAGCAGCGTATCCCCCCACACTGAAGCTTTCTTT CASSVSPHTEAFF
TRBD1 TRBJ1-4 TRBV5-1 NA TGCGCCAGCAGCTTGCAGGGGGCGGGGGCTAATGAAAAACTGTTTTTT CASSLQGAGANEKLFF
NA TRBJ2-7 TRBV15 NA TGTGCCACCAGCAGAGATTCCGCGGAGGTGGCCTACGAGCAGTACTTC CATSRDSAEVAYEQYF
NA TRBJ1-5 TRBV6-1 NA TGTGCCAGCAGTGAAGGGGATCTGTGGAAGCCCCAGCATTTT CASSEGDLWKPQHF
TRBD1 TRBJ1-2 TRBV5-1 few TGCGCCAGCAGTCCCCAGGGGGCGATTCGGTACACCTTC CASSPQGAIRYTF
TRBD1 TRBJ1-4 TRBV5-1 NA TGCGCCAGCAGCTCCGGGACAGGAGGTGAAAAACTGTTTTTT CASSSGTGGEKLFF
NA TRBJ2-7 TRBV6-5 NA TGTGCCAGCAGTTACGGACCGGGAAATAGGGGCGAGCAGTACTTC CASSYGPGNRGEQYF
NA TRBJ2-3 TRBV9 NA TGTGCCAGCAGCCCGCGACGGGAGTTCAATACGCAGTATTTT CASSPRREFNTQYF
NA TRBJ1-2 TRBV7-9 few TGTGCCAGCAGCTTAGTAGGTTCGGGTAGTGGCTACACCTTC CASSLVGSGSGYTF
NA TRBJ1-6 TRBV28 NA TGTGCCAGCAGCCCCAGGGGCGGTAATTCACCCCTCCACTTT CASSPRGGNSPLHF
NA TRBJ1-1 TRBV5-1 NA TGCGCCAGCAGTTCTACGACAGGGAACACTGAAGCTTTCTTT CASSSTTGNTEAFF
NA TRBJ1-4 TRBV5-1 NA TGCGCCAGCAGAGGCGCACCTGCATCTAATGAAAAACTGTTTTTT CASRGAPASNEKLFF
TRBD2 TRBJ2-2 TRBV2 NA TGTGCCAGCAGAGGAGCATACGGGACTAGCGGGAACACCGGGGAGCTGTTTTTT CASRGAYGTSGNTGELFF
NA TRBJ2-1 TRBV24-1 once TGTGCCACCAGTGATTTGTTGGTCAATGAGCAGTTCTTC CATSDLLVNEQFF
TRBD1 TRBJ2-5 TRBV6-6 NA TGTGCCAGCGCCCACCAGGACAGGGGAGATTTCGTGACCCAGTACTTC CASAHQDRGDFVTQYF
TRBD2 TRBJ2-1 TRBV4-1 NA TGCGCCAGCAGCCAGTTACTAGCGGGAGGGCTAGGGAATGAGCAGTTCTTC CASSQLLAGGLGNEQFF
TRBD1 TRBJ1-2 TRBV7-9 NA TGTGCCAGCAGCTTAGGGGACAGACTGTCCTATGGCTACACCTTC CASSLGDRLSYGYTF
TRBD1 TRBJ1-2 TRBV9 NA TGTGCCAGCAGCGGACAGGGTTCTAACTATGGCTACACCTTC CASSGQGSNYGYTF
NA TRBJ2-7 TRBV5-1 NA TGCGCCAGCAGCCAGGAGGCCAGGGTCTACGAGCAGTACTTC CASSQEARVYEQYF
NA TRBJ1-1 TRBV9 NA TGTGCCAGCAGCGTAGAGGGGGGCCCGAACACTGAAGCTTTCTTT CASSVEGGPNTEAFF
NA TRBJ2-1 TRBV2 NA TGTGCCAGCACGGTTTGGGGGTGGGAGCAGTTCTTC CASTVWGWEQFF
NA TRBJ2-3 TRBV24-1 NA TGTGCCACCAGTGATTTCCGCCGCCAGGGGTGGGATACGCAGTATTTT CATSDFRRQGWDTQYF
NA TRBJ2-7 TRBV2 NA TGTGCCAGCAGTGAAGGGATAAACACAGACTACGAGCAGTACTTC CASSEGINTDYEQYF
TRBD2 TRBJ2-1 TRBV4-2 NA TGTGCCAGCAGCCAAGAGGCGGGAGGTTATAGGGAGCAGTTCTTC CASSQEAGGYREQFF
NA TRBJ1-3 TRBV13 NA TGTGCCAGCAGGCGGGGATCTGGAAACACCATATATTTT CASRRGSGNTIYF
NA TRBJ2-5 TRBV19 NA TGTGCCAGTAGTATAGAGGCAGGGGCAGAGACCCAGTACTTC CASSIEAGAETQYF
TRBD1 TRBJ1-2 TRBV6-5 NA TGTGCCAGCAGCCCGGACAGGGGGCAGGTTGGCTACACCTTC CASSPDRGQVGYTF
TRBD1 TRBJ1-1 TRBV5-1 NA TGCGCCAGCAGCGTTTTAGGGAAGCGGGGACAGGGGTTCGACACTGAAGCTTTCTTT CASSVLGKRGQGFDTEAFF
TRBD1 TRBJ1-6 TRBV6-2/TRBV6-3 few TGTGCCAGCAGTTATTGGGAGGGGGCGCGAAATTCACCCCTCCACTTT CASSYWEGARNSPLHF
NA TRBJ1-5 TRBV27 NA TGTGCCAGCAGTTTGGTTCCAGGGTTCAATCAGCCCCAGCATTTT CASSLVPGFNQPQHF
NA TRBJ2-3 TRBV11-3 NA TGTGCCAGCAGCTTTAGTGCGTCCCCCGATACGCAGTATTTT CASSFSASPDTQYF
NA TRBJ2-7 TRBV28 NA TGTGCCAGCAGTCTAACGATTGGGGCGGTTGAGCAGTACTTC CASSLTIGAVEQYF
TRBD1 TRBJ2-7 TRBV11-2 once TGTGCCAGCAGCCCCCCGGGACAGGGGTACGAGCAGTACTTC CASSPPGQGYEQYF
NA TRBJ2-2 TRBV7-8 once TGTGCCAGCAGCTTAAGAGTCCCGTTAAAGGGGCTTCCCGGGGAGCTGTTTTTT CASSLRVPLKGLPGELFF
NA TRBJ2-1 TRBV2 NA TGTGCCGGAGAGGATTTTTACAATGAGCAGTTCTTC CAGEDFYNEQFF
NA TRBJ2-1 TRBV19 NA TGTGCCAGTAGTTCCTTGTCGGATGAGCAGTTCTTC CASSSLSDEQFF
NA TRBJ2-5 TRBV24-1 NA TGTGCCACCAGTGATCCCGGGACGGAGGGAGAGACCCAGTACTTC CATSDPGTEGETQYF
TRBD2 TRBJ2-3 TRBV5-1 once TGCGCCAGCAGCCCTCCGACTAGCGGGGACACAGATACGCAGTATTTT CASSPPTSGDTDTQYF
TRBD1 TRBJ1-2 TRBV19 NA TGTGCCAGTAGTTCCCGGGACAGAGCTAACTATGGCTACACCTTC CASSSRDRANYGYTF
TRBD1 TRBJ2-3 TRBV24-1 NA TGTGCCACCAGTGCCCCGACAGGGTCCACAGATACGCAGTATTTT CATSAPTGSTDTQYF
NA TRBJ2-7 TRBV7-3 NA TGTGCCAGCAGCCCAACGGGCTGGGCAGCCCACGAGCAGTACTTC CASSPTGWAAHEQYF